A single sample is the source of the 13 T cell receptor beta chains below, sequenced in a study of molecular identifiers for immune sequencing clone quantification. Each CDR3 protein gets one entry after TCRdb re-called the PCR reads with MiXCR. The table has around 460,000 distinct CDR3 sequences, less than 30% seen once. The specimen was naive CD8+ T cells from blood, with Jurkat cell RNA spiked in. The subset here: FACS-sorted CD8+CD4-CCR7+CD45RA+ naive T cells. All receptors come from a human donor in good health. Some libraries in this study had Jurkat cell RNA spiked in.

This clonotype has only a few counts. V usage is TRBV19 and J usage is TRBJ2-7, with D unresolved. The CDR3 contains 11 residues. V shed 3 bases and J shed 6 bases, with 6 bases lying between them. Germline V CDR1 and CDR2: LNHDA, SQIVND (reference sequence). The CDR3 spells CASSMGVEQYF. The CDR3 DNA follows: TGTGCCAGTAGTATGGGCGTCGAGCAGTACTTC. The complete variable domain, with remaining parts taken from reference TRBV19 and TRBJ2-7, reads DGGITQSPKYLFRKEGQNVTLSCEQNLNHDAMYWYRQDPGQGLRLIYYSQIVNDFQKGDIAEGYSVSREKKESFPLTVTSAQKNPTAFYLCASSMGVEQYFGPGTRLTVT.

V is TRBV6-2 or TRBV6-3 and J is TRBJ2-7; possible D gene TRBD2, 5 bases. The CDR3 has 15 residues. Germline CDR1 MNHEY, CDR2 SVGEGT. With 0 bases removed from V and 5 bases from J, the gap between germline ends came to 14 bases. The CDR3 DNA reads as TGTGCCAGCAGTTACTCCCGGAGGTTCAGCCACGAGCAGTACTTC. Its protein is CASSYSRRFSHEQYF.

In regard to this clonotype: The conserved final phenylalanine or tryptophan is absent from the CDR3, which likely points to a read error. The chain links TRBV24-1 to TRBJ2-2; D is undetermined. V gave up 0 bases and J gave up 6 bases, with 4 bases separating them. This CDR3 contains 13 residues. CDR1 KGHDR and CDR2 SFDVKD come from the germline V gene. The CDR3 protein is CATSDLEAGELFL. The CDR3 DNA is TGTGCCACCAGTGATTTGGAAGCCGGGGAGCTGTTTTTG.

This clonotype was detected many times. V usage is TRBV30 and J usage is TRBJ1-1, with D perhaps TRBD1 (6 bases). This CDR3 has 12 amino acids. Trimming removed 7 bases from V and 4 bases from J, with 13 bases in between. CDR1 is GTSNPN and CDR2 is SVGIG in the germline V gene (reference sequence). The CDR3, as DNA: TGTGCCTATAGGCAGGGGAGCACTGAAGCTTTCTTT. It codes for CAYRQGSTEAFF.

The chain links TRBV19 to TRBJ2-2; TRBD2 aligns across 10 bases. Germline V CDR1 and CDR2: LNHDA, SQIVND (reference sequence). Germline trimming cut 3 bases from V and 1 base from J; bases unmatched to any gene: 2. The CDR3 is 16 amino acids. The CDR3 loop is CASSILAGVNTGELFF. The DNA for the CDR3 is TGTGCCAGTAGTATCCTAGCGGGAGTGAACACCGGGGAGCTGTTTTTT.

This clonotype was counted at least ten times. The rearrangement joins TRBV4-1 to TRBJ2-2; weak D call: TRBD1 (5 bases). Germline V gene sequence: CDR1 MGHRA, CDR2 YSYEKL. The CDR3 covers 17 residues. Deletions cut 0 bases from V and 0 bases from J, with 11 bases between. The CDR3 nucleotides read TGCGCCAGCAGCCAAGATCCCAGGGCCCCGAACACCGGGGAGCTGTTTTTT. This encodes CASSQDPRAPNTGELFF.

In its sample, this clonotype was seen many times. J is TRBJ1-5 and V is TRBV30; 7 nucleotides line up with TRBD1. This CDR3 has 15 residues. The germline CDR1 and CDR2 sequences are GTSNPN and SVGIG (reference sequence). Losses at the gene ends were 2 bases for V and 4 bases for J; bases not matched to a gene: 8. CDR3 in amino acids: CAWSLRQGWNQPQHF. The DNA for the CDR3 is TGTGCCTGGAGTCTGCGACAGGGTTGGAATCAGCCCCAGCATTTT.

The chain carries TRBV7-9 and TRBJ2-2, with 8 nucleotides matching TRBD1. The J segment lost 4 bases and the V segment lost 4 bases, leaving 5 bases of the junction unmatched. Germline V gene lookup returns CDR1 SEHNR and CDR2 FQNEAQ (reference sequence). CDR3 size: 15 residues. CDR3 DNA: TGTGCCAGCAGCTCTTACAGGGGGACCACCGGGGAGCTGTTTTTT. Translating it yields CASSSYRGTTGELFF.

In its sample, this clonotype was seen many times. The J gene is TRBJ1-1, the V gene TRBV4-1, with D possibly matching TRBD1 (6 bases). Germline V gene data show CDR1 as MGHRA and CDR2 as YSYEKL. This CDR3 has 15 residues. V lost 2 bases, J lost 4 bases, and 14 bases lay in between. CDR3 DNA sequence: TGCGCCAGCAGCCAACTACCGACAGGTGCCACTGAAGCTTTCTTT. Encoded protein: CASSQLPTGATEAFF.

With respect to this clonotype: A much larger clone differs from this one at a single base, so this may be a read error. The chain carries TRBV7-6 and TRBJ2-5, with 12 bases lining up with TRBD2. The CDR3 consists of 16 residues. The germline gives CDR1 SGHVS, CDR2 FNYEAQ. The CDR3 nucleotides are TGTGCCAGCAGCTCCGCTAGCGGGGGGGTCCAAGCGACCCAGTACTTC. Encoded protein: CASSSASGGVQATQYF. The entire variable domain, with the rest obtained from reference TRBV7-6 and TRBJ2-5, is as follows: GAGVSQSPRYKVTKRGQDVALRCDPISGHVSLYWYRQALGQGPEFLTYFNYEAQQDKSGLPNDRFSAERPEGSISTLTIQRTEQRDSAMYRCASSSASGGVQATQYFGPGTRLLVL.

This clonotype occurred a few times. The chain joins TRBV16 to TRBJ1-2, with D perhaps matching TRBD1 (5 bases). Trimming stripped 2 bases from V and 2 bases from J, with 15 bases between. Per germline, CDR1 KGHSY and CDR2 FQNENV. The CDR3 runs 16 residues. CDR3 region: CASSQGAHRENYGYTF. CDR3 sequence (DNA): TGTGCCAGCAGCCAAGGGGCCCACAGAGAGAACTATGGCTACACCTTC.

As regards this clonotype: A read error may explain this, as a much larger clone is one base away. The chain links TRBV6-5 to TRBJ2-1; D possibly corresponds to TRBD2 (6 bases). V lost 8 bases and J lost 12, with 26 bases in between. Germline V gene data show CDR1 as MNHEY and CDR2 as SVGAGI. The CDR3 loop spans 15 amino acids. Here the CDR3 DNA reads TGTGCCAGCGGATCGGTGGGGGGTAGCAGGGATGCGCAGTTCTTC. This codes for CASGSVGGSRDAQFF.

CDR3 nucleotide sequence: TGTGCCACCAGCAGAACGGCCGGGACTAGCTTTACGGATACGCAGTATTTT. This encodes CATSRTAGTSFTDTQYF. The V gene is TRBV15, the J gene TRBJ2-3, with 9 bases lining up with TRBD2. CDR1 is LNHNV and CDR2 is YYDKDF in the germline V gene (reference sequence). CDR3 length: 17 amino acids. V trimming: 2 bases; J trimming: 6 bases; junction bases outside the gene matches: 12.